These T cell receptor beta chains were read from a single sample in a study of technical replicates of blood from a few donors. The method was immunoSEQ multiplex PCR; TCRdb's version includes in-frame clones alone and lacks a portion of them. The table includes about 70,000 clones, just under 95% detected once. The specimen was T cells isolated from PBMCs. These receptors all stem from a human donor in good health. Both conserved end residues are part of each CDR3. Fields, in order: clone size, D gene, J gene, V gene, CDR3 DNA, CDR3 protein. A D gene is named only where the DNA matches it firmly. Size tells how often a clone was seen (once, few, many) or the class of an expanded clone, and some rows leave it out.

size: -
D: TRBD1
J: TRBJ2-1
V: TRBV5-1
DNA: TGCGCCAGCAGCTTGAAGGGGGCGTTAGGCAATGAGCAGTTCTTC
CDR3: CASSLKGALGNEQFF

size: -
D: -
J: TRBJ2-3
V: TRBV6-4
DNA: TGTGCCAGCAGTGACTCAGGAGGGACGCAGTATTTT
CDR3: CASSDSGGTQYF

size: -
D: TRBD2
J: TRBJ2-7
V: TRBV7-2
DNA: TGTGCCAGCAGCTTCTGGACTAGCGGGACTTACGAGCAGTACTTC
CDR3: CASSFWTSGTYEQYF

size: -
D: -
J: TRBJ1-1
V: TRBV7-2
DNA: TGTGCCAGCAGCTTATGGGGCCGTGAAGCTTTCTTT
CDR3: CASSLWGREAFF

size: -
D: TRBD2
J: TRBJ2-5
V: TRBV7-2
DNA: TGTGCCAGCAGCTTACACGGCGGGAGGGGAGAGACCCAGTACTTC
CDR3: CASSLHGGRGETQYF

size: once
D: TRBD2
J: TRBJ2-1
V: TRBV14
DNA: TGTGCCAGCAGCGTGCTGCCGGGGGGCTACAATGAGCAGTTCTTC
CDR3: CASSVLPGGYNEQFF

size: -
D: TRBD1
J: TRBJ2-2
V: TRBV7-9
DNA: TGTGCCAGCAGCTCCCCGGACAGGGATTCCGGGGAGCTGTTTTTT
CDR3: CASSSPDRDSGELFF

size: -
D: TRBD1
J: TRBJ1-4
V: TRBV5-4
DNA: TGTGCCAGCAGCTCGGTGGGACAGACGAATGAAAAACTGTTTTTT
CDR3: CASSSVGQTNEKLFF

size: -
D: -
J: TRBJ1-6
V: TRBV28
DNA: TGTGCCAGCAGTCGCAGGGTCACCTATAATTCACCCCTCCACTTT
CDR3: CASSRRVTYNSPLHF

size: -
D: TRBD1
J: TRBJ2-6
V: TRBV15
DNA: TGTGCCACCAGCAGACCCCTATTGACAGGGAACGTCCTGACTTTC
CDR3: CATSRPLLTGNVLTF

size: once
D: -
J: TRBJ1-1
V: TRBV18
DNA: TGTGCCAGCTCACCGCGAGAGGGGGTGGTGAACACTGAAGCTTTCTTT
CDR3: CASSPREGVVNTEAFF

size: -
D: -
J: TRBJ2-1
V: TRBV2
DNA: TGTGCCAGCAGTGATACAGTCTACAATGAGCAGTTCTTC
CDR3: CASSDTVYNEQFF

size: -
D: TRBD1
J: TRBJ1-2
V: TRBV28
DNA: TGTGCCACCAGGACAGGGGGCGGGTATGGCTACACCTTC
CDR3: CATRTGGGYGYTF

size: -
D: -
J: TRBJ2-7
V: TRBV4-1
DNA: TGCGCCAGCAGCCAAGATCGGGGGGCCAGGGGGCTTGCCTACGAGCAGTACTTC
CDR3: CASSQDRGARGLAYEQYF

size: -
D: TRBD2
J: TRBJ2-7
V: TRBV5-4
DNA: TGTGCCAGCAGAGGCCCAAGACTAGCGGGAGGCCACGAGCAGTACTTC
CDR3: CASRGPRLAGGHEQYF

size: -
D: TRBD1
J: TRBJ1-2
V: TRBV6-5
DNA: TGTGCCAGCAGTCCTCAGGGGGCTCATAGTGGCTACACCTTC
CDR3: CASSPQGAHSGYTF